Presented here are 10 T cell receptor beta chains from one specimen sequenced in a study of shared clonotypes between healthy human individuals. Terminally differentiated effector memory CD45RA+ cells were excluded from the naive CD8 cells, which were CD45RO-negative and positively selected for CCR7. Profiled with immunoSEQ multiplex PCR; TCRdb holds only in-frame clones, not every one. The table includes around 2.1 million clones, approximately 94% detected once. The sequenced sample consisted of naive CD8+ T cells from PBMCs. Receptors originate from a man younger than 35 in good health. Some clones in this sample may be carry-over from other donors' samples.

A note on this clone: The identical CDR3 is also encoded by other nucleotide sequences in the sample. J is TRBJ2-7 and V is TRBV4-1; no definite D call. From germline, CDR1 is MGHRA and CDR2 YSYEKL. Between the trimmed V and J ends, which lost 1 base and 4 bases, there was a span of 8 bases. The CDR3 runs 13 residues. The CDR3 DNA reads TGCGCCAGCAGCCAAGCTCTGGGGTACGAGCAGTACTTC. As protein: CASSQALGYEQYF.

The J gene is TRBJ1-1, the V gene TRBV6-4; 8 bases map to TRBD1. V lost 6 bases and J lost 9; bases outside the gene matches: 6. The CDR3 consists of 12 residues. CDR1 is MRHNA, CDR2 SNTAGT, per germline. In DNA form, the CDR3 reads TGTGCCAGCAGGGCGCGGACAGGGAAAGCTTTCTTT. This translates into CASRARTGKAFF.

The V and J genes are TRBV11-3 and TRBJ2-1; 8 bases line up with TRBD2. V shed 5 bases and J 0 bases; nucleotides not matched to a gene: 3. Per the germline V gene, CDR1 is SGHNT and CDR2 is YENEEA. This CDR3 spans 15 amino acids. CDR3 sequence reads: CASSPRGDSYNEQFF. In DNA, the CDR3 is TGTGCCAGCAGCCCGCGGGGGGACTCCTACAATGAGCAGTTCTTC.

The rearrangement uses TRBV6-6 and TRBJ1-5; 7 bases fit TRBD1. V shed 0 bases and J 4 bases; nucleotides not matched to a gene: 3. The CDR3 loop spans 15 amino acids. Germline CDR1 and CDR2: MNHNY and SVGAGI (reference sequence). The CDR3 bases are TGTGCCAGCAGTTACTCGACGGGACAGAATCAGCCCCAGCATTTT. Protein product: CASSYSTGQNQPQHF.

This chain uses TRBV27 with TRBJ1-1, with D maybe TRBD1 (6 bases). The germline CDR1 and CDR2 sequences are MNHEY and SMNVEV (reference sequence). There are 15 residues in the CDR3. V shed 0 bases and J shed 5 bases, with 13 bases lying between them. The CDR3 sequence is CASSLSLGARTEAFF. In DNA form, the CDR3 reads TGTGCCAGCAGTTTATCTCTGGGGGCGCGGACTGAAGCTTTCTTT.

The V call is TRBV29-1, the J call TRBJ2-6; D not certain. This CDR3 comprises 15 residues. V lost 4 bases to trimming and J lost 0 bases, with 10 bases between them. Looked up from germline, CDR1 is SQVTM and CDR2 is ANQGSEA. The CDR3 sequence: CSVVGLVSGANVLTF. The CDR3 DNA follows: TGCAGCGTTGTTGGGTTGGTCTCTGGGGCCAACGTCCTGACTTTC.

The rearrangement joins TRBV28 to TRBJ2-3; D is possibly TRBD2 (7 bases). Trimming stripped 2 bases from V and 8 bases from J, with 8 bases between. The CDR3 is 12 residues long. Germline V gene sequence: CDR1 MDHEN, CDR2 SYDVKM. DNA of the CDR3: TGTGCCAGCAGTTTAGGGGGGGCTACGCAGTATTTT. Protein: CASSLGGATQYF.

Notes on this clone: Additional DNA sequences in this sample encode the identical CDR3. The chain carries TRBV28 and TRBJ2-3, with 7 bases identical to TRBD1. Unmatched junction bases numbered 0, after V lost 5 bases and J lost 4 bases. CDR3 length equals 12 residues. Per the germline V gene, CDR1 is MDHEN and CDR2 is SYDVKM. The CDR3 DNA follows: TGTGCCAGCAGTACAGGGGCAGATACGCAGTATTTT. This encodes CASSTGADTQYF.

The chain recombines TRBV9 with TRBJ2-1, with D hard to call. CDR1 is SGDLS and CDR2 is YYNGEE in the germline V gene. Trimming cost V 4 bases and J 4 bases, with 9 bases left between them. CDR3 length equals 13 residues. The CDR3: CASSPQLYNEQFF. CDR3 nucleotide sequence: TGTGCCAGCAGCCCTCAGCTGTACAATGAGCAGTTCTTC.

The chain carries TRBV15 and TRBJ1-2, with a tentative D call TRBD1 (5 bases). Germline V CDR1 and CDR2: LNHNV, YYDKDF (reference sequence). With 1 base removed from V and 6 bases from J, the gap between germline ends came to 12 bases. The CDR3 is 14 residues long. CDR3 DNA: TGTGCCACCAGCAGAGTTGACAGACCAGATGGCTACACCTTC. It codes for CATSRVDRPDGYTF.